This record concerns one T cell receptor beta chain sequence. Antigen specificity is unknown. PCR was performed using 60 Vbeta and 13 Jbeta primers. Here immunoSEQ multiplex PCR was the method, and the copy in TCRdb shows in-frame clones only, minus some. The sample shows around 91,000 clones, roughly four fifths of them seen only once. This entry is derived from a study of cytomegalovirus exposure and HLA in healthy donors. Study findings and constraints: It was likely that a cluster of highly shared sequence variants was a sequencing artifact. Clonal expansion was found to be greater in HLA-associated TCR beta chains than in equally common others in a later analysis. Reports described diagnosis of cytomegalovirus status by the classifier as highly specific and sensitive. Association with HLA alleles at 0.05 false discovery rate was found for 15,000 to 20,000 TCR beta sequences in a later analysis.

Germline V gives CDR1 ENHRY, CDR2 SYGVKD. The CDR3 covers 16 residues. The V gene lost 2 bases and the J gene lost 0 bases, with 10 bases spanning the gap. The chain employs TRBV10-3 and TRBJ1-4; D might be TRBD1 (6 bases). This TCR was recovered from a woman between 40 and 50 years old in good health and CMV-seropositive. Input material: PBMCs. For the CDR3, the DNA is TGTGCCATCAGTGAGGCGGACAGTGCAACTAATGAAAAACTGTTTTTT. Amino acids: CAISEADSATNEKLFF.